The 10 T cell receptor beta chains reported below all come from one sample, sequenced in a study of blood T cell repertoires in COVID-19. Repertoires were generated with immunoSEQ multiplex PCR, while TCRdb's copy carries only in-frame clones and drops some. The sample holds roughly 250,000 clones; roughly 83% are singletons and the top ten take around 1.9%. The sequenced sample was PBMCs or T cells enriched from blood (not recorded which). These receptors originate from a woman between 50 and 59 years old who had recovered from COVID-19.

The V call is TRBV5-1, the J call TRBJ1-6; unclear D gene. V was trimmed by 1 base and J by 9 bases, leaving 11 bases between them. The CDR3 is 14 amino acids. CDR1 and CDR2 (germline): SGHRS, YFSETQ. CDR3 sequence: CASSLTTQASPLHF. The CDR3 DNA follows: TGCGCCAGCAGCTTGACAACTCAGGCTTCACCCCTCCACTTT.

The J gene is TRBJ1-6, the V gene TRBV27; tentatively, D is TRBD1 (5 bases). The CDR3 is 15 amino acids. V was trimmed by 4 bases and J by 10 bases, leaving 17 bases between them. CDR1 and CDR2 from the germline V gene are MNHEY and SMNVEV (reference sequence). CDR3 bases: TGTGCCAGCAGTTCCATCGCGGGGGGTCAATCACCCCTCCACTTT. It codes for CASSSIAGGQSPLHF.

This chain uses TRBV11-2 with TRBJ2-1, with 9 bases aligning to TRBD2. The V and J ends lost 6 bases and 9 bases, in that order; junction bases with no gene match: 18. The CDR3 is 17 residues long. Per the germline V gene, CDR1 is SGHAT and CDR2 is FQNNGV. The CDR3 bases are TGTGCCAGCAGTTCCAGTAGCGGGAGTTACATTTACGCTGAGCAGTTCTTC. It translates to CASSSSSGSYIYAEQFF.

This clone was seen a single time. V is TRBV12-5 and J is TRBJ2-3; 11 bases map to TRBD2. The CDR3 loop spans 18 amino acids. CDR1 and CDR2 (germline): LGHNT, FRNRAP. After removal of 0 bases from V and 1 base from J, the junction contained 6 bases not matched to a gene. The chain's CDR3 is CASGLVSGSGGGTDTQYF. In DNA form, the CDR3 reads TGTGCTAGTGGTTTGGTAAGTGGTAGCGGGGGGGGCACAGATACGCAGTATTTT.

The CDR3 nucleotides are TGTGCCGGCCGGGTCACCGCCAAAGAGACCCAGTACTTC. This gives the protein CAGRVTAKETQYF. The chain recombines TRBV6-6 with TRBJ2-5; D not resolved. Germline V gene lookup returns CDR1 MNHNY and CDR2 SVGAGI (reference sequence). CDR3 size: 13 residues. Trimming pared 11 bases from V and 3 bases from J, leaving 16 bases between.

A remark on this clone: The same CDR3 also results from other DNA sequences found in this sample. The gene calls are TRBV18 and TRBJ1-1, with TRBD1 as a possible D gene (6 bases). The CDR3 is 13 amino acids. Per the germline V gene, CDR1 is KGHSH and CDR2 is LQKENI. The V end lost 6 bases, the J end lost 2 bases, and 10 bases lay between the germline ends. For the CDR3, the DNA is TGTGCCAGCTCCCGGACAGATAACACTGAAGCTTTCTTT. The encoded protein is CASSRTDNTEAFF.

This sequence joins TRBV6-2 or TRBV6-3 and TRBJ2-3; weak D call: TRBD1 (6 bases). This CDR3 contains 14 residues. With 2 bases removed from V and 6 bases from J, the gap between germline ends came to 12 bases. CDR1 MNHEY and CDR2 SVGEGT come from the germline V gene. The chain's CDR3 is CASSYGTGSDTQYF. Written as DNA, the CDR3 is TGTGCCAGCAGTTACGGTACAGGGTCGGATACGCAGTATTTT.

The genes are TRBV19 and TRBJ1-5; D perhaps matches TRBD1 (5 bases). The CDR3 contains 13 residues. V dropped 9 bases and J dropped 0 bases, with 9 bases sitting between them. The V gene's germline CDR1 is LNHDA and CDR2 SQIVND (reference sequence). The CDR3 protein is CASGGLSNQPQHF. CDR3 DNA sequence: TGTGCCAGCGGGGGTCTTAGCAATCAGCCCCAGCATTTT.

This chain links TRBV11-3 with TRBJ1-2; 7 bases align to TRBD1. This CDR3 comprises 13 residues. Germline-derived CDR1 and CDR2 are SGHNT and YENEEA. With V trimmed by 4 bases and J by 6 bases, 5 bases remained unmatched. CDR3 protein: CASSYGTADGYTF. The CDR3 region has the DNA TGTGCCAGCAGCTACGGGACAGCGGATGGCTACACCTTC.

The chain carries TRBV13 and TRBJ1-2; a weak D match, TRBD1 (5 bases). V was trimmed by 0 bases and J by 3 bases, leaving 11 bases between them. Germline values: CDR1 PRHDT, CDR2 FYEKMQ (reference sequence). The CDR3 loop spans 15 amino acids. CDR3 region: CASSLGTVNYYGYTF. The CDR3, as DNA: TGTGCCAGCAGCTTAGGGACAGTGAACTACTATGGCTACACCTTC.